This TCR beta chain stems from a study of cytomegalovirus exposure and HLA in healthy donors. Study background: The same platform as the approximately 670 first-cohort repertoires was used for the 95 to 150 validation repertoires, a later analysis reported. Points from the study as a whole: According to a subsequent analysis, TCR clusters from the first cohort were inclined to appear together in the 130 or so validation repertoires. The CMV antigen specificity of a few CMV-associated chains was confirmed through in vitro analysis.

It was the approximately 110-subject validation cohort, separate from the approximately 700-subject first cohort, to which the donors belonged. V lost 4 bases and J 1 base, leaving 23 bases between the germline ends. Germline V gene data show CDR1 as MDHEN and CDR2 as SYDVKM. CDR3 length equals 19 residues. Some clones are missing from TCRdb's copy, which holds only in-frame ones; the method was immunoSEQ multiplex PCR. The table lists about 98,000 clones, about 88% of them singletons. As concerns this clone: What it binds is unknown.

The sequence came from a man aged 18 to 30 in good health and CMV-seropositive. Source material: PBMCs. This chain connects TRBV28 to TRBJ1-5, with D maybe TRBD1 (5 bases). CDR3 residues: CASSYPLGGASMSNQPQHF. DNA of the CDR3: TGTGCCAGCAGTTACCCCCTGGGGGGAGCTTCAATGAGCAATCAGCCCCAGCATTTT.